These 27 T cell receptor beta chains were sequenced from one sample in a study of cytotoxic CD8 clonotypes in ibrutinib-treated CLL. Data came from immunoSEQ multiplex PCR; TCRdb stores just in-frame clones and leaves some out. The data show about 39,000 clones, with around 67% seen just once and 7% held by the top ten. The material was PBMCs, obtained at disease progression, from a patient treated with ibrutinib. The receptor set was obtained from a human donor with chronic lymphocytic leukemia.

This chain connects TRBV5-6 to TRBJ2-5, with no clear D. V shed 3 bases and J shed 5 bases, with 8 bases lying between them. The CDR3 totals 12 residues. Germline CDR1 reads SGHDT; CDR2 reads YYEEEE. The CDR3 DNA reads as TGTGCCAGCAGCTCTACCTTGGAGACCCAGTACTTC. Encoded protein: CASSSTLETQYF.

The chain is built from TRBV5-1 and TRBJ2-7; D gene uncertain. V was cut by 4 bases and J by 0 bases, with 11 bases left in between. The V gene's germline CDR1 is SGHRS and CDR2 YFSETQ. This CDR3 has 14 amino acids. In DNA form, the CDR3 reads TGCGCCAGCAGCGTCGCCCTCAGCTCCTACGAGCAGTACTTC. Translation: CASSVALSSYEQYF.

The chain combines TRBV6-1 with TRBJ2-7; 7 bases match TRBD2. The CDR3 contains 15 residues. The junction had 7 bases not matched to a gene; V was cut back by 5 bases and J by 0 bases. Per the germline V gene, CDR1 is MNHNS and CDR2 is SASEGT. The CDR3 DNA follows: TGTGCCAGCAGTCTTCAGCGGGATAGCTCCTACGAGCAGTACTTC. This gives the protein CASSLQRDSSYEQYF.

The CDR3, as DNA: TGTGCTAGTGGTTTGAGTGCAGGGGTGGGCGAGCAGTACTTC. Its protein product is CASGLSAGVGEQYF. The chain employs TRBV12-5 and TRBJ2-7, with D tentatively TRBD1 (6 bases). Trimming shortened V by 2 bases and J by 6 bases, and 14 bases separated the two germline ends. Per the germline V gene, CDR1 is LGHNT and CDR2 is FRNRAP. The CDR3 is 14 residues long.

The chain employs TRBV11-2 and TRBJ1-5; D is ambiguous. This CDR3 contains 14 residues. With 1 base removed from V and 2 bases from J, the gap between germline ends came to 6 bases. Germline values: CDR1 SGHAT, CDR2 FQNNGV. The CDR3 loop is CASSLGPGNQPQHF. As DNA, the CDR3 is TGTGCCAGCAGCTTAGGGCCGGGCAATCAGCCCCAGCATTTT. Full variable domain (rest looked up from reference TRBV11-2 and TRBJ1-5): EAGVAQSPRYKIIEKRQSVAFWCNPISGHATLYWYQQILGQGPKLLIQFQNNGVVDDSQLPKDRFSAERLKGVDSTLKIQPAKLEDSAVYLCASSLGPGNQPQHFGDGTRLSIL.

This clone has a single count. In DNA, the CDR3 is TGCGCCAGCAGCTTGGACAGGGCTGGCTACACCTTC. It encodes CASSLDRAGYTF. The chain links TRBV5-1 to TRBJ1-2; a weak D match, TRBD1 (6 bases). The CDR3 spans 12 residues. Trimming stripped 0 bases from V and 7 bases from J, with 7 bases between. Germline loops: CDR1 SGHRS, CDR2 YFSETQ.

This clone was observed a few times. This chain links TRBV11-2 with TRBJ1-3; no reliable D call. CDR1 and CDR2 (germline): SGHAT, FQNNGV. V was cut by 4 bases and J by 2 bases, with 0 bases left in between. The CDR3 is 11 amino acids. CDR3 coding DNA: TGTGCCAGCAGCTCTGGAAACACCATATATTTT. Its protein is CASSSGNTIYF.

The chain employs TRBV10-3 and TRBJ2-1; D is ambiguous. Germline CDR1 ENHRY, CDR2 SYGVKD. This CDR3 has 14 residues. Deletions cut 0 bases from V and 9 bases from J, with 12 bases between. CDR3 loop: CAISESGVSTEQFF. The CDR3 DNA reads as TGTGCCATCAGTGAGTCTGGGGTTTCAACTGAGCAGTTCTTC.

The chain is built from TRBV13 and TRBJ2-1; no clear D. The CDR3 is made up of 12 amino acids. Germline CDR1 PRHDT, CDR2 FYEKMQ (reference sequence). Trimming cost V 0 bases and J 8 bases, with 5 bases left between them. The DNA of the CDR3 is TGTGCCAGCAGCTTAGGGGGCGATGAGCAGTTCTTC. Its translation: CASSLGGDEQFF.

V gene TRBV6-5 combines with J gene TRBJ2-1; either TRBD1 or TRBD2 may fit D (6 bases each). V was shortened by 8 bases and J by 14 bases, with 22 bases between the two germline ends. The germline V gene has CDR1 MNHEY and CDR2 SVGAGI. The CDR3 totals 13 residues. Written as DNA, the CDR3 is TGTGCCAGCGGGGAGGACAGTAGGGGGGTAGAGTTCTTC. Translation gives CASGEDSRGVEFF.

The chain recombines TRBV10-2 with TRBJ1-2; perhaps TRBD1 as D (6 bases). The CDR3 totals 14 residues. V was clipped by 4 bases and J by 7 bases, with 16 bases between them. Germline values: CDR1 WSHSY, CDR2 SAAADI. This CDR3 reads CASSAQGGVAGYTF. Here the CDR3 DNA reads TGCGCCAGCAGTGCACAGGGAGGAGTGGCTGGCTACACCTTC.

This clone has just one count. V is TRBV29-1 and J is TRBJ2-7; the D gene is possibly TRBD2 (5 bases). This CDR3 region has 14 residues. CDR1 SQVTM and CDR2 ANQGSEA come from the germline V gene. Trimming shortened V by 5 bases and J by 7 bases, and 21 bases separated the two germline ends. The CDR3 DNA reads TGCAGCGTTCGAGAGCCGGGATCGAATTTTGAGCAGTACTTC. Its protein product is CSVREPGSNFEQYF.

The chain is built from TRBV19 and TRBJ2-1; D unresolved. This CDR3 has 12 amino acids. The V end was cut by 0 bases, the J end by 5 bases, with 2 bases between. The germline CDR1 and CDR2 sequences are LNHDA and SQIVND (reference sequence). The DNA for the CDR3 is TGTGCCAGTAGTATAGAGAACAATGAGCAGTTCTTC. This codes for CASSIENNEQFF. Looking up the rest from reference TRBV19 and TRBJ2-1 gives the full variable domain: DGGITQSPKYLFRKEGQNVTLSCEQNLNHDAMYWYRQDPGQGLRLIYYSQIVNDFQKGDIAEGYSVSREKKESFPLTVTSAQKNPTAFYLCASSIENNEQFFGPGTRLTVL.

Comment on this clone: The same CDR3 also results from other DNA sequences found in this sample. The chain couples TRBV7-9 to TRBJ1-2; D possibly corresponds to TRBD1 (6 bases). Trimming removed 2 bases from V and 1 base from J, with 8 bases in between. This CDR3 has 14 residues. Germline assignment: CDR1 SEHNR and CDR2 FQNEAQ (reference sequence). As DNA, the CDR3 is TGTGCCAGCAGCTTATGGACAGTTAACTATGGCTACACCTTC. Translated: CASSLWTVNYGYTF. Variable domain in full (rest from reference TRBV7-9 and TRBJ1-2): DTGVSQNPRHKITKRGQNVTFRCDPISEHNRLYWYRQTLGQGPEFLTYFQNEAQLEKSRLLSDRFSAERPKGSFSTLEIQRTEQGDSAMYLCASSLWTVNYGYTFGSGTRLTVV.

The chain links TRBV7-3 to TRBJ2-2; D remains unclear. There are 16 residues in the CDR3. Germline V lookup: CDR1 SGHTA, CDR2 FQGTGA. V was shortened by 2 bases and J by 0 bases, with 10 bases between the two germline ends. The CDR3 nucleotides are TGTGCCAGCAGCTTATATAAGCGCCCGAACACCGGGGAGCTGTTTTTT. It specifies CASSLYKRPNTGELFF. The full variable domain, in which reference TRBV7-3 and TRBJ2-2 provide the parts outside the CDR3, is GAGVSQTPSNKVTEKGKYVELRCDPISGHTALYWYRQSLGQGPEFLIYFQGTGAADDSGLPNDRFFAVRPEGSVSTLKIQRTERGDSAVYLCASSLYKRPNTGELFFGEGSRLTVL.

The V call is TRBV25-1, the J call TRBJ2-5, with 8 bases that match TRBD1. Looked up from germline, CDR1 is MGHDK and CDR2 is SYGVNS. Trimming removed 9 bases from V and 5 bases from J; junction bases left unmatched: 8. The CDR3 spans 13 residues. The CDR3 protein is CASAQGAWETQYF. For the CDR3, the DNA is TGTGCCAGTGCGCAGGGGGCATGGGAGACCCAGTACTTC.

J is TRBJ2-7 and V is TRBV7-8; 9 bases are shared with TRBD1. Germline-derived CDR1 and CDR2 are SGHVS and FQNEAQ. V was clipped by 4 bases and J by 4 bases; unmatched bases: 8. The CDR3 spans 15 residues. Here the CDR3 reads CASSSSGGTGYEQYF. The CDR3 DNA sequence: TGTGCCAGCAGCTCCTCTGGCGGGACAGGGTACGAGCAGTACTTC.

Only a few counts were recorded for this clone. The chain recombines TRBV4-1 with TRBJ1-2, with 9 bases matching TRBD1. The germline gives CDR1 MGHRA, CDR2 YSYEKL. CDR3 length: 15 residues. V was clipped by 2 bases and J by 4 bases; unmatched bases: 5. As DNA, the CDR3 is TGCGCCAGCAGCCAACCACAGGGGGCGATCTATGGCTACACCTTC. It specifies CASSQPQGAIYGYTF.

The chain has TRBV9 and TRBJ1-2; TRBD1 matches 9 bases. The junction had 1 base not matched to a gene; V was cut back by 0 bases and J by 7 bases. Germline CDR1 and CDR2: SGDLS and YYNGEE. The CDR3 spans 13 residues. CDR3 sequence (DNA): TGTGCCAGCAGCGTAGCGACAGGGGGTGGCTACACCTTC. This gives the protein CASSVATGGGYTF.

This sequence joins TRBV5-1 and TRBJ2-2, with D perhaps matching TRBD1 (6 bases). V lost 0 bases to trimming and J lost 6 bases, with 12 bases between them. The germline gives CDR1 SGHRS, CDR2 YFSETQ. CDR3 size: 15 residues. This CDR3 reads CASSLEWGPPGELFF. In DNA form, the CDR3 reads TGCGCCAGCAGCTTGGAGTGGGGGCCTCCCGGGGAGCTGTTTTTT.

DNA of the CDR3: TGTGCCAGCAGCCCGAACCCCCCATATGGCTACACCTTC. This sequence encodes CASSPNPPYGYTF. V is TRBV28 and J is TRBJ1-2; D not certain. This CDR3 region has 13 residues. The V and J ends lost 6 bases and 5 bases respectively, with 13 bases between them. Per the germline V gene, CDR1 is MDHEN and CDR2 is SYDVKM.

In this sample, this clone turned up a few times. CDR3 protein: CAWESGFGGNEQFF. The CDR3 coding sequence is TGTGCCTGGGAAAGCGGCTTTGGTGGGAATGAGCAGTTCTTC. This chain links TRBV30 with TRBJ2-1; D perhaps matches TRBD2 (5 bases). V lost 5 bases, J lost 7 bases, and 18 bases lay in between. The CDR3 has 14 residues. The germline CDR1 and CDR2 sequences are GTSNPN and SVGIG (reference sequence).

This clone was detected a few times. The CDR3 DNA follows: TGCGCCAGCAGCAGAGATGGGAGCAATCAGCCCCAGCATTTT. Translated: CASSRDGSNQPQHF. V gene TRBV5-1 combines with J gene TRBJ1-5; D is uncertain. The germline gives CDR1 SGHRS, CDR2 YFSETQ. The CDR3 runs to 14 residues. The V and J ends lost 4 bases and 1 base respectively, with 9 bases between them.

CDR3 sequence: CASSQGLVLREQYF. The CDR3 bases are TGTGCCAGCAGCCAAGGACTAGTTCTTCGGGAGCAGTACTTC. The rearrangement links TRBV14 to TRBJ2-7, with a possible D match to TRBD2 (6 bases). In germline, CDR1 is SGHDN, CDR2 FVKESK. Trimming stripped 1 base from V and 7 bases from J, with 14 bases between. The length of the CDR3 is 14 residues.

The chain combines TRBV7-3 with TRBJ1-2; 7 bases match TRBD1. Germline V gene lookup returns CDR1 SGHTA and CDR2 FQGTGA. The CDR3 length is 17 residues. The junction had 14 bases not matched to a gene; V was cut back by 5 bases and J by 2 bases. As DNA, the CDR3 is TGTGCCAGCAGCCCTTCCGACAGGGACGCCGCAAACTATGGCTACACCTTC. It translates to CASSPSDRDAANYGYTF.

The chain employs TRBV10-3 and TRBJ2-7; TRBD1 aligns across 7 bases. The germline CDR1 and CDR2 sequences are ENHRY and SYGVKD. Trimming removed 4 bases from V and 0 bases from J; junction bases left unmatched: 3. CDR3 size: 14 residues. The CDR3 region is CAISGTGSSYEQYF. The DNA of the CDR3 is TGTGCCATCAGTGGGACAGGTAGCTCCTACGAGCAGTACTTC.

The V call is TRBV7-3, the J call TRBJ2-1; maybe TRBD2 (5 bases). Trimming cost V 1 base and J 2 bases, with 12 bases left between them. The CDR3 is 16 residues long. Germline V gene sequence: CDR1 SGHTA, CDR2 FQGTGA. CDR3 residues: CASSLRADLAYNEQFF. The CDR3 nucleotides read TGTGCCAGCAGCTTAAGAGCGGACCTAGCCTACAATGAGCAGTTCTTC.